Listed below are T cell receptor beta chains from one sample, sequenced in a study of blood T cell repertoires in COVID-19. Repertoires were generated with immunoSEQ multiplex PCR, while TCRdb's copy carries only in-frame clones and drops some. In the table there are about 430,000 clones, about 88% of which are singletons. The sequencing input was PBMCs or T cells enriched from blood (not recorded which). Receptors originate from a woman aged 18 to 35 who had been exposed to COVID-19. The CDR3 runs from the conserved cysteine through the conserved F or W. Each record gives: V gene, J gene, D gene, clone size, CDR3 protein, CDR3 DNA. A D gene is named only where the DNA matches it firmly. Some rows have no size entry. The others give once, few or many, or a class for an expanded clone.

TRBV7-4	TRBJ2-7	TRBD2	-	CASSDAEGTRKCEQYF	TGTGCCAGCAGCGACGCTGAGGGGACTAGGAAGTGCGAGCAGTACTTC
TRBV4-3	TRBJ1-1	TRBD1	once	CASSHLNPTGDHEAFF	TGCGCCAGCAGCCACCTCAATCCGACAGGGGATCATGAAGCTTTCTTT
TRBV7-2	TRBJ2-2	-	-	CASSQRWGDNTGELFF	TGTGCCAGCAGCCAAAGGTGGGGAGATAACACCGGGGAGCTGTTTTTT
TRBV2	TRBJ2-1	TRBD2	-	CASSLGASGKRGEQFF	TGTGCCAGCAGCCTAGGGGCTAGCGGGAAGAGGGGTGAGCAGTTCTTC
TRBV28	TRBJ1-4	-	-	CASRLTQEKLFF	TGTGCCAGCAGACTTACACAGGAAAAACTGTTTTTT
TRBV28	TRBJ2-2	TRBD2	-	CASSLGRGGRLAGELFF	TGTGCCAGCAGTTTAGGACGGGGCGGGAGGCTCGCCGGGGAGCTGTTTTTT
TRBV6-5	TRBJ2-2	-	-	CASILLGSGELFF	TGTGCCAGCATCCTCCTCGGGAGCGGGGAGCTGTTTTTT
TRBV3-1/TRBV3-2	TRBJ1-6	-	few	CASSPQARSPLHF	TGTGCCAGCAGCCCACAGGCCCGTTCACCCCTCCACTTT
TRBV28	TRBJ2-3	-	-	CASSLSWAKTDTQYF	TGTGCCAGCAGTTTATCCTGGGCCAAGACAGATACGCAGTATTTT
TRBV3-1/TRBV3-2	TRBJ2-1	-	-	CASSQRLGSNNEQFF	TGTGCCAGCAGCCAACGACTCGGGTCTAACAATGAGCAGTTCTTC
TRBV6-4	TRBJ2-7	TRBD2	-	CASSGVAGNEQYF	TGTGCCAGCAGTGGAGTAGCGGGAAACGAGCAGTACTTC
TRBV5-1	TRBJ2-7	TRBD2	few	CASSEAGDYYEQYF	TGCGCCAGCAGTGAAGCGGGGGACTACTACGAGCAGTACTTC
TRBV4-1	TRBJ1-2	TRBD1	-	CASNYPGQGGYTF	TGCGCCAGCAATTACCCGGGACAGGGGGGCTACACCTTC
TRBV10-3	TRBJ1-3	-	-	CAISDTGRAGNTIYF	TGTGCCATCAGTGACACTGGCAGGGCTGGAAACACCATATATTTT